These 20 T cell receptor beta chains came from one sample sequenced in a study of CD8 T cells in ankylosing spondylitis. No antigens are known for them. General observations from the study: Several highly homologous variants made up a TCR beta motif, and this motif appeared characteristic of ankylosing spondylitis blood.

MiXCR, run by TCRdb on the 5' RACE reads, gives a single entry per CDR3 protein. The sample has approximately 500,000 distinct CDR3 sequences; over 9.5% are singletons. Sample: blood, either unsorted or a sorted T cell fraction (not recorded which). These receptors all come from a male donor with ankylosing spondylitis.

In its sample, this clonotype was seen a few times. The chain uses TRBV11-2 and TRBJ2-1, with D uncertain. The length of the CDR3 is 14 residues. Germline CDR1 reads SGHAT; CDR2 reads FQNNGV. V shed 1 base and J shed 3 bases, with 7 bases lying between them. The CDR3: CASSLVRNYNEQFF. The CDR3 region has the DNA TGTGCCAGCAGCTTAGTTAGGAACTACAATGAGCAGTTCTTC. The entire variable domain, with the rest obtained from reference TRBV11-2 and TRBJ2-1, is as follows: EAGVAQSPRYKIIEKRQSVAFWCNPISGHATLYWYQQILGQGPKLLIQFQNNGVVDDSQLPKDRFSAERLKGVDSTLKIQPAKLEDSAVYLCASSLVRNYNEQFFGPGTRLTVL.

This clonotype occurred many times. V is TRBV6-6 and J is TRBJ1-5; D ambiguous. The V gene's germline CDR1 is MNHNY and CDR2 SVGAGI (reference sequence). The V end was cut by 6 bases, the J end by 0 bases, with 12 bases between. This CDR3 comprises 15 residues. The CDR3 loop reads CASRPTVSSNQPQHF. CDR3 sequence (DNA): TGTGCCAGCAGACCGACGGTCAGTAGCAATCAGCCCCAGCATTTT.

This clonotype has more than one count but fewer than ten. This rearrangement joins TRBV25-1 to TRBJ2-2; 10 bases map to TRBD2. The CDR3 is 15 amino acids. Germline CDR1 and CDR2: MGHDK and SYGVNS. The V and J ends lost 5 bases and 5 bases, in that order; junction bases with no gene match: 5. CDR3 loop: CASSTEREGTGELFF. Written as DNA, the CDR3 is TGTGCCAGCAGTACCGAGCGGGAGGGAACCGGGGAGCTGTTTTTT.

The chain joins TRBV28 to TRBJ2-7; 7 nucleotides align to TRBD2. Germline V lookup: CDR1 MDHEN, CDR2 SYDVKM. The CDR3 has 11 residues. V shed 10 bases, J shed 9 bases, and the junction held 9 bases outside the gene matches. The CDR3 sequence is CATRSGGGQYV. For the CDR3, the DNA is TGTGCCACCCGGTCGGGAGGCGGGCAGTACGTC.

This clonotype was found many times. This sequence joins TRBV5-1 and TRBJ1-5; no clear D gene. Trimming left V 0 bases short and J 5 bases short, with 9 bases between. The CDR3 covers 14 residues. Germline CDR1 SGHRS, CDR2 YFSETQ. The CDR3 loop reads CASSLGVADQPQHF. The DNA of the CDR3 is TGCGCCAGCAGCTTGGGGGTCGCAGATCAGCCCCAGCATTTT. The full variable domain, with the rest looked up from reference TRBV5-1 and TRBJ1-5, is KAGVTQTPRYLIKTRGQQVTLSCSPISGHRSVSWYQQTPGQGLQFLFEYFSETQRNKGNFPGRFSGRQFSNSRSEMNVSTLELGDSALYLCASSLGVADQPQHFGDGTRLSIL.

This chain uses TRBV20-1 with TRBJ2-2; D not resolved. The CDR3 sequence is 13 residues long. Between the trimmed V and J ends, which lost 6 bases and 5 bases, there was a span of 13 bases. Germline V gene lookup returns CDR1 DFQATT and CDR2 SNEGSKA (reference sequence). The CDR3 region is CSASGSVTGELFF. CDR3 sequence (DNA): TGCAGTGCCTCTGGGTCGGTGACCGGGGAGCTGTTTTTT.

This clonotype has a handful of counts. This chain uses TRBV20-1 with TRBJ2-3, with D possibly TRBD2 on 6 matching bases. Trimming pared 7 bases from V and 1 base from J, leaving 21 bases between. CDR1 DFQATT and CDR2 SNEGSKA come from the germline V gene (reference sequence). The CDR3 extends over 16 amino acids. Written as DNA, the CDR3 is TGCAGTGGGGATGCGGGGACCCCGAGTGGCACAGATACGCAGTATTTT. Translation: CSGDAGTPSGTDTQYF.

This clonotype was seen ten or more times. The chain couples TRBV20-1 to TRBJ1-1; TRBD1 is a possible D gene (6 bases). CDR3 length: 13 amino acids. The V end lost 0 bases, the J end lost 2 bases, and 7 bases lay between the germline ends. Germline values: CDR1 DFQATT, CDR2 SNEGSKA (reference sequence). CDR3 residues: CSAREQGNTEAFF. The CDR3 DNA follows: TGCAGTGCTAGAGAACAGGGTAACACTGAAGCTTTCTTT.

This clonotype was seen many times. This chain joins TRBV11-2 and TRBJ2-4; 7 positions agree with TRBD1. With V trimmed by 1 base and J by 7 bases, 10 bases remained unmatched. Germline V gene data show CDR1 as SGHAT and CDR2 as FQNNGV. There are 16 residues in the CDR3. The CDR3 DNA reads as TGTGCCAGCAGCTTAGTGGGTCTAGGCAGGGGGAACATTCAGTACTTC. Its protein is CASSLVGLGRGNIQYF. Full variable domain (missing parts from reference TRBV11-2 and TRBJ2-4): EAGVAQSPRYKIIEKRQSVAFWCNPISGHATLYWYQQILGQGPKLLIQFQNNGVVDDSQLPKDRFSAERLKGVDSTLKIQPAKLEDSAVYLCASSLVGLGRGNIQYFGAGTRLSVL.

The chain carries TRBV12-3 or TRBV12-4 and TRBJ2-7; 9 nucleotides align to TRBD2. CDR3 size: 14 residues. J was trimmed by 6 bases and V by 2 bases; bases with no gene match: 5. CDR3 coding DNA: TGTGCCAGCAGTTTAAGGCTAGCGGGAAGCGAGCAGTACTTC. Translation: CASSLRLAGSEQYF.

A few counts support this clonotype. The V and J genes are TRBV7-9 and TRBJ1-5; no firm D call. This CDR3 region has 13 residues. Trimming took 2 bases from V and 10 from J, leaving 12 bases between them. Germline CDR1 is SEHNR and CDR2 is FQNEAQ (reference sequence). The CDR3: CASSLLAWEPQHF. The CDR3 region has the DNA TGTGCCAGCAGCTTACTAGCGTGGGAACCCCAGCATTTT.

The genes are TRBV5-5 and TRBJ1-2; 8 nucleotides agree with TRBD1. J gave up 8 bases and V 4 bases, and 13 bases lay outside the gene matches. The CDR3 runs to 15 residues. Germline V CDR1 and CDR2: SGHKS, YYEKEE (reference sequence). The CDR3: CASSPNTNRGEGYTF. DNA of the CDR3: TGTGCCAGCAGCCCTAATACTAACAGGGGGGAAGGCTACACCTTC.

A few counts support this clonotype. CDR3 protein: CASSYSRWETQYF. The CDR3 DNA follows: TGTGCCAGCAGTTACAGTAGGTGGGAGACCCAGTACTTC. The chain employs TRBV6-5 and TRBJ2-5, with no clear D. Trimming shortened V by 2 bases and J by 5 bases, and 9 bases separated the two germline ends. The CDR3 has 13 residues. Germline assignment: CDR1 MNHEY and CDR2 SVGAGI.

V is TRBV20-1 and J is TRBJ2-1, with 7 bases fitting TRBD2. The CDR3 loop spans 13 amino acids. CDR1 and CDR2 (germline): DFQATT, SNEGSKA (reference sequence). The V segment lost 6 bases and the J segment 10 bases; nucleotides outside the gene matches: 12. Here the CDR3 DNA reads TGCAGTGCGGCGGGGGTAGGGCGGGGGGAGCAGTTCTTC. It specifies CSAAGVGRGEQFF.

The sample holds a few counts of this clonotype. The genes are TRBV15 and TRBJ1-1; D unresolved. Trimming stripped 2 bases from V and 1 base from J, with 5 bases between. The germline V gene encodes CDR1 LNHNV and CDR2 YYDKDF (reference sequence). The CDR3 has 13 amino acids. The CDR3 region has the DNA TGTGCCACCAGCAGAAGGCAGAACACTGAAGCTTTCTTT. As protein: CATSRRQNTEAFF.

This clonotype came up many times. The rearrangement uses TRBV29-1 and TRBJ2-1; no definite D call. The CDR3 has 17 amino acids. Between the trimmed V and J ends, which lost 6 bases and 0 bases, there was a span of 21 bases. CDR1 is SQVTM and CDR2 is ANQGSEA in the germline V gene. The CDR3 bases are TGCAGCGTGCCACCGGATGGGCGGCTGAGCTCCTACAATGAGCAGTTCTTC. Translating gives CSVPPDGRLSSYNEQFF.

This clonotype is a singleton in its sample. One end of the junction varies from germline; a read error may be responsible. The gene calls are TRBV20-1 and TRBJ2-1; 7 bases fit TRBD2. The germline V gene has CDR1 DFQATT and CDR2 SNEGSKA (reference sequence). CDR3 length: 15 residues. The CDR3 loop reads CCARKGGSLDNEQFF. The CDR3 DNA follows: TGCTGTGCTAGGAAGGGCGGGAGCCTGGACAATGAGCAGTTCTTC.

The chain recombines TRBV20-1 with TRBJ2-7, with 9 bases lining up with TRBD2. Germline CDR1 and CDR2: DFQATT and SNEGSKA (reference sequence). Unmatched junction bases numbered 10, after V lost 1 base and J lost 3 bases. The CDR3 consists of 16 residues. This CDR3 is CSARGGVAGEIYEQYF. As DNA, the CDR3 is TGCAGTGCTAGAGGAGGGGTAGCGGGAGAGATCTACGAGCAGTACTTC.

This clonotype was recorded only once. The V and J genes are TRBV6-5 and TRBJ2-5; possibly TRBD1 for D (6 bases). The CDR3 spans 14 residues. The germline V gene encodes CDR1 MNHEY and CDR2 SVGAGI. V was cut by 4 bases and J by 1 base, with 10 bases left in between. As DNA, the CDR3 is TGTGCCAGCAGTTTTTGGGACACCCAAGAGACCCAGTACTTC. Protein: CASSFWDTQETQYF.

The rearrangement links TRBV20-1 to TRBJ1-3; no reliable D call. Germline lookup yields CDR1 DFQATT and CDR2 SNEGSKA (reference sequence). The CDR3 is 14 amino acids. V lost 4 bases, J lost 4 bases, and 14 bases lay in between. DNA for the CDR3: TGCAGTGCTATCCCTCCGGACTTCGGAAACACCATATATTTT. Translation: CSAIPPDFGNTIYF.